This T cell receptor (beta chain) stems from a study of blood T cells in healthy people across ages. Points from the study as a whole: The percentage of naive T cells correlated strongly with TCR beta diversity.

PCR was performed a second time for roughly 6 to 12 cycles using a sample-barcoded 5' primer and a J-beta primer mix. Each CDR3 protein gets one entry after TCRdb re-called the 5' RACE reads with MiXCR. The table has about 720,000 distinct CDR3 sequences, about 20% seen once. The CDR3 loop spans 15 amino acids. Trimming stripped 5 bases from V and 5 bases from J, with 13 bases between. The germline V gene encodes CDR1 SGHDN and CDR2 FVKESK. The table lists this clonotype with many counts. Its antigen is as yet unknown. Caucasian individuals from Russia who were healthy and aged roughly 6 to 90 acted as donors.

What was sequenced was blood. The chain carries TRBV14 and TRBJ1-6; D is perhaps TRBD1 (5 bases). This sequence originates from a man in his sixties or seventies in good health. The CDR3 loop reads CASSSRDFNNSPLHF. The DNA for the CDR3 is TGTGCCAGCAGCTCCCGGGACTTTAATAATTCACCCCTCCACTTT.